The entry below gives a single T cell receptor beta chain sequence along with its context. Its antigen is not identified. This sample stems from a study of shared clonotypes between healthy human individuals. Findings and limits, study-wide: Measured sharing among donors was expected to vary with sequencing depth. It was the few donors that limited the genetic and exposure-history diversity represented. Relative to memory subsets, naive subsets generally showed larger estimated richness.

CD45RO-negative, CCR7-positively selected cells formed the naive CD8 fraction, excluding terminally differentiated effector memory CD45RA+ cells. In the original workflow: ImmunoSEQ output lacked quality scores and full-length reads, limiting matched filtering. The data were produced by immunoSEQ multiplex PCR, yet TCRdb's version contains in-frame clones alone and is incomplete. V and J calls and clone size follow that table, whereas D and trimming were derived from the DNA. The sample comprises hundreds of thousands of clones, about 91% of which are singletons, and approximately 22% rests with the top ten. The length of the CDR3 is 15 residues.

The sample comprised naive CD8+ T cells sorted from blood. The V gene is TRBV21-1, the J gene TRBJ2-3; the table calls TRBD1, which could not be checked here. TRBV21-1 is designated a pseudogene. The sequence derives from a man aged 25-45 years in good health. CDR3 protein: CASSPGQGRPDTQYF. As DNA, the CDR3 is TGTGCCAGCAGCCCGGGACAGGGGCGCCCAGATACGCAGTATTTT.